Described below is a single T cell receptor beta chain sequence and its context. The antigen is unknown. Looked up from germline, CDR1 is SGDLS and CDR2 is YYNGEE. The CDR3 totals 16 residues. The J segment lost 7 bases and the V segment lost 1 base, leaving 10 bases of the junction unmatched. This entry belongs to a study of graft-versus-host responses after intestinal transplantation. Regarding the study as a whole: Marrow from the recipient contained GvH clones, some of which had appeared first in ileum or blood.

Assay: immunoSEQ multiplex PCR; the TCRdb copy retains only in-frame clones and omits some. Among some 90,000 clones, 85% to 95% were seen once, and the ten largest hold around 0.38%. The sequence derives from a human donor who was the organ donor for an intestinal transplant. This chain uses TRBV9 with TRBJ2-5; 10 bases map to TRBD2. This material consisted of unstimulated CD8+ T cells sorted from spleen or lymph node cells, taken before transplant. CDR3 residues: CASSVSSGGAGGTQYF. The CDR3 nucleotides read TGTGCCAGCAGCGTATCGAGCGGGGGGGCAGGAGGGACCCAGTACTTC.